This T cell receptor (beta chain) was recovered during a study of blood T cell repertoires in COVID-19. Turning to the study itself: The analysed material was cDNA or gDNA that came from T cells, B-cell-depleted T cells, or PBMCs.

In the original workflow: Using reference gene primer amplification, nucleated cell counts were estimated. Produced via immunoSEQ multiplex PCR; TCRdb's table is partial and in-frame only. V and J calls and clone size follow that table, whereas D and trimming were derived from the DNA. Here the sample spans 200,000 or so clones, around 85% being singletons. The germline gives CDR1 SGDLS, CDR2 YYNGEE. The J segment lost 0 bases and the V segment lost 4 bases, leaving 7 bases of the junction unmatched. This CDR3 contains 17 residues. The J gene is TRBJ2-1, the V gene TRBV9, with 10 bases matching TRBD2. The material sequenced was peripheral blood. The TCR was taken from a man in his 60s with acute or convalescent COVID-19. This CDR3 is CASSLRTSGSSYNEQFF. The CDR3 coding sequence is TGTGCCAGCAGCCTACGGACTAGCGGTAGCTCCTACAATGAGCAGTTCTTC. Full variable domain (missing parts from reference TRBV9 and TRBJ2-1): DSGVTQTPKHLITATGQRVTLRCSPRSGDLSVYWYQQSLDQGLQFLIQYYNGEERAKGNILERFSAQQFPDLHSELNLSSLELGDSALYFCASSLRTSGSSYNEQFFGPGTRLTVL.